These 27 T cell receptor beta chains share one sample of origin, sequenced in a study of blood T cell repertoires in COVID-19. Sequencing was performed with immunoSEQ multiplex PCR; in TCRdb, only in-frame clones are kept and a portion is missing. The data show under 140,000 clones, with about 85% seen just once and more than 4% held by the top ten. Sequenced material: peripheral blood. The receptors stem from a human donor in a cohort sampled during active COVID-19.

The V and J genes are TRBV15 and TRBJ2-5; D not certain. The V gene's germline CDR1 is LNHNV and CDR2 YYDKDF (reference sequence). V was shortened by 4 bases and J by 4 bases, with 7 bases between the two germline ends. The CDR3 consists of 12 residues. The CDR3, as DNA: TGTGCCACCAGCAAATTAGCAGAGACCCAGTACTTC. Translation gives CATSKLAETQYF.

The CDR3: CASSPTGSGRTDTDTQYF. The CDR3 bases are TGCGCCAGCAGCCCCACGGGGAGCGGGAGGACCGACACAGATACGCAGTATTTT. The rearrangement uses TRBV5-1 and TRBJ2-3; 9 nucleotides agree with TRBD2. V was clipped by 4 bases and J by 2 bases; unmatched bases: 14. The germline V gene encodes CDR1 SGHRS and CDR2 YFSETQ. The CDR3 is 18 residues long.

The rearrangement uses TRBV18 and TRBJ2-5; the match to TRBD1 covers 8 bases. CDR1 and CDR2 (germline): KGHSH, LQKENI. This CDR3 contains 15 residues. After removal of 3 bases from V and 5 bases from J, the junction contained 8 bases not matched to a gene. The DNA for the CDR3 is TGTGCCAGCTCACCCTCGCAGGGGGCTGGGGAGACCCAGTACTTC. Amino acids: CASSPSQGAGETQYF.

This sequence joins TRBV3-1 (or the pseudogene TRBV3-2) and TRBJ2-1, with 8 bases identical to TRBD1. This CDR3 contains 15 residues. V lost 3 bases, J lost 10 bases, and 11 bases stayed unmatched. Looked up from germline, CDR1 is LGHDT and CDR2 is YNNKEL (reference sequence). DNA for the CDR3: TGTGCCAGCAGCCACTACCGGGACAGGCCTAAGGAGCAGTTCTTC. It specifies CASSHYRDRPKEQFF.

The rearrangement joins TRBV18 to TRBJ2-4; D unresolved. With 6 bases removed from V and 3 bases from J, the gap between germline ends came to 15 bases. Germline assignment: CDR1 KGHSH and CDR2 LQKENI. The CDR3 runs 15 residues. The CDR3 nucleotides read TGTGCCAGCTCCGTGATAGGTGGAGACAAAAACATTCAGTACTTC. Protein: CASSVIGGDKNIQYF.

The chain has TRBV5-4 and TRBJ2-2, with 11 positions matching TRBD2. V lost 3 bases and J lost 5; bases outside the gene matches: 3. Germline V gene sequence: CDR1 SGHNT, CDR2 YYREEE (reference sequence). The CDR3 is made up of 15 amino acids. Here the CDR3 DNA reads TGTGCCAGCAGCTCGGGACTAGCGGATACCGGGGAGCTGTTTTTT. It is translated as CASSSGLADTGELFF.

Here the CDR3 DNA reads TGTGCCGGTTCTTTAGGACAGGGGGCTGTAGGCTACACCTTC. Translation gives CAGSLGQGAVGYTF. The genes are TRBV7-9 and TRBJ1-2; 11 positions agree with TRBD1. The CDR3 is 14 amino acids. The ends lost 11 bases at V and 8 bases at J; junction bases unmatched: 13. CDR1 and CDR2 from the germline V gene are SEHNR and FQNEAQ (reference sequence). The whole variable domain, filled in from reference TRBV7-9 and TRBJ1-2, reads DTGVSQNPRHKITKRGQNVTFRCDPISEHNRLYWYRQTLGQGPEFLTYFQNEAQLEKSRLLSDRFSAERPKGSFSTLEIQRTEQGDSAMYLCAGSLGQGAVGYTFGSGTRLTVV.

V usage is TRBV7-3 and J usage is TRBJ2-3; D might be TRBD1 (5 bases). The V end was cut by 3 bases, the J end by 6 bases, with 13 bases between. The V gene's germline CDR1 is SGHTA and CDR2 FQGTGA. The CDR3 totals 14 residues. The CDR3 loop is CASSFSKGADTQYF. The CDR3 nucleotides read TGTGCCAGCAGCTTTAGCAAAGGGGCCGATACGCAGTATTTT.

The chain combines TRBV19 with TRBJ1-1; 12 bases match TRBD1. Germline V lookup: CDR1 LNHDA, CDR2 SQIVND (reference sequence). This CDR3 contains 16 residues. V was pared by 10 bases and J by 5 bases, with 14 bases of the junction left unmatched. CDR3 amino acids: CATNSGTGGYLTEAFF. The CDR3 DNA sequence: TGTGCCACAAATTCCGGGACAGGGGGCTATTTGACTGAAGCTTTCTTT.

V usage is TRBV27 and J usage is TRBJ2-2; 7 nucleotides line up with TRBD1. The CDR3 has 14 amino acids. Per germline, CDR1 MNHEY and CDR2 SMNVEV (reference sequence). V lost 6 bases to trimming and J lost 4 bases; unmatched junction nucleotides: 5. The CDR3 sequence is CASRQQGITGELFF. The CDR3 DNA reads TGTGCCAGCAGGCAACAGGGGATCACCGGGGAGCTGTTTTTT.

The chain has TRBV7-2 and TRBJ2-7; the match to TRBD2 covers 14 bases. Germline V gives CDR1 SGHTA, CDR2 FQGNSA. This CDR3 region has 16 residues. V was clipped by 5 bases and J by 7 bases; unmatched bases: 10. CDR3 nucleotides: TGTGCCAGCAGCATCGCCGGGACTAGCGGGAGTCGAGAGCAGTACTTC. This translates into CASSIAGTSGSREQYF.

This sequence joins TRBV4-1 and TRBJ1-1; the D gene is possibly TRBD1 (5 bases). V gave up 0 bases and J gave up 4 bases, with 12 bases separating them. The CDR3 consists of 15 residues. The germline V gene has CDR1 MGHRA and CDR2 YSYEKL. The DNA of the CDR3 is TGCGCCAGCAGCCAAGAGACGGGGGGGAGCACTGAAGCTTTCTTT. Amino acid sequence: CASSQETGGSTEAFF.

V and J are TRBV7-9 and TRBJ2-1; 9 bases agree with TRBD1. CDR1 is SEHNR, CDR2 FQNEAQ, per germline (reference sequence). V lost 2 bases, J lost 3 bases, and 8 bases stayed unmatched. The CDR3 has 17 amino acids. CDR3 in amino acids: CASSLFPRTGDYNEQFF. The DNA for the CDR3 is TGTGCCAGCAGCTTATTCCCAAGGACAGGGGACTACAATGAGCAGTTCTTC.

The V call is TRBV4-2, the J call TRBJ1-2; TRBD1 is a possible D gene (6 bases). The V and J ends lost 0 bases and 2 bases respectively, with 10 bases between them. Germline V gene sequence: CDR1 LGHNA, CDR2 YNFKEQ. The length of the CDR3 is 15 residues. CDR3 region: CASSQETGTNYGYTF. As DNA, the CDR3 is TGTGCCAGCAGCCAAGAGACAGGCACCAACTATGGCTACACCTTC.

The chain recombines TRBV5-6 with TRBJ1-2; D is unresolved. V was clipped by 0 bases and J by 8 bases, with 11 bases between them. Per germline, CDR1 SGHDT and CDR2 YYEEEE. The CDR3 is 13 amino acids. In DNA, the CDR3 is TGTGCCAGCAGCTTGGCCAGTCCCGGGGGCTACACCTTC. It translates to CASSLASPGGYTF.

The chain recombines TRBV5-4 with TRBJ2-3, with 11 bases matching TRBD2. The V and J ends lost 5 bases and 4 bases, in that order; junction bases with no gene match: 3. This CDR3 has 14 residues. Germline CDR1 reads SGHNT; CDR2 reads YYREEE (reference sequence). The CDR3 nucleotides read TGTGCCAGCAGGCGACTAGCGGGGTCAGATACGCAGTATTTT. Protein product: CASRRLAGSDTQYF.

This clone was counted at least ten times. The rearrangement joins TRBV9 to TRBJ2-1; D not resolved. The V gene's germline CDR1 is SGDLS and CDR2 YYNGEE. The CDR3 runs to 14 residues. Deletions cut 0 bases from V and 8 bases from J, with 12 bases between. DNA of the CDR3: TGTGCCAGCAGCGTAGGCAATAGCATCGATGAGCAGTTCTTC. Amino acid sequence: CASSVGNSIDEQFF.

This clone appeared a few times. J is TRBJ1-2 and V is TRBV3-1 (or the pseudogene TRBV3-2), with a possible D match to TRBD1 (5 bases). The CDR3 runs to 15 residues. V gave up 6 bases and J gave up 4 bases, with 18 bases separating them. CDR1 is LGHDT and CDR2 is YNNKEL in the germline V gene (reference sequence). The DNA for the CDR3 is TGTGCCAGCAGTCGACCGGGACTACAACTCTATGGCTACACCTTC. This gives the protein CASSRPGLQLYGYTF.

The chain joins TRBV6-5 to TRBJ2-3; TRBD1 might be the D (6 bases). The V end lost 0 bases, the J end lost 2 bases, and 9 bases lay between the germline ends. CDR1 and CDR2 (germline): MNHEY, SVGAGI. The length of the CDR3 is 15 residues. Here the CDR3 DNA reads TGTGCCAGCAGTTACTCGAGGGGGTTCACAGATACGCAGTATTTT. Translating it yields CASSYSRGFTDTQYF.

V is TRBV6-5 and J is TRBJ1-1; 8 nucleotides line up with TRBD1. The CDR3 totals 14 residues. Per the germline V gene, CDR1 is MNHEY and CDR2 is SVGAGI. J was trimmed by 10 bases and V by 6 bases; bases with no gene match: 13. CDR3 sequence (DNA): TGTGCCAGCAGCCCACCAGGACAGGGCGGTGGAGCTTTCTTT. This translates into CASSPPGQGGGAFF.

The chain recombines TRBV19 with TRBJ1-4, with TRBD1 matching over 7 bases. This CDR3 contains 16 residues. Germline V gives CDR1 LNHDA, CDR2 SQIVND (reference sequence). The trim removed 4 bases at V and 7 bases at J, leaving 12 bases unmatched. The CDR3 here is CASSNTGTEYGEKLFF. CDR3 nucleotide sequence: TGTGCCAGTAGTAATACCGGGACAGAGTATGGTGAAAAACTGTTTTTT.

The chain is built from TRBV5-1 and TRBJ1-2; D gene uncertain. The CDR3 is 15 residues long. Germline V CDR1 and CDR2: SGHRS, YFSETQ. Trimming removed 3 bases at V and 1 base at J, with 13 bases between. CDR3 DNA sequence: TGCGCCAGCAGCTCAACCTCCAGTGGTAACTATGGCTACACCTTC. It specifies CASSSTSSGNYGYTF.

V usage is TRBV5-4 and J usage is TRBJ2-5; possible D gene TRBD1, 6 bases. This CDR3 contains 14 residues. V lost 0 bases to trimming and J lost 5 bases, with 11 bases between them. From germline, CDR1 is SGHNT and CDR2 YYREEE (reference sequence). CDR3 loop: CASSLVAGAETQYF. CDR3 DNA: TGTGCCAGCAGCTTGGTTGCAGGGGCGGAGACCCAGTACTTC.

CDR3 region: CASSEPSRYYEQYF. CDR3 DNA: TGTGCCAGCAGTGAACCTAGCCGATATTACGAGCAGTACTTC. The J gene is TRBJ2-7, the V gene TRBV6-1, with D tentatively TRBD2 (5 bases). Per the germline V gene, CDR1 is MNHNS and CDR2 is SASEGT. The germline V and J ends were trimmed by 2 bases and 4 bases, with 12 bases remaining between them. This CDR3 is 14 amino acids long.

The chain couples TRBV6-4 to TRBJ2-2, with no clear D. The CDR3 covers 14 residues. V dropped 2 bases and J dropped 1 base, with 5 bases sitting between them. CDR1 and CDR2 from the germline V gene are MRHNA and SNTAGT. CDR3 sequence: CASSDEMNTGELFF. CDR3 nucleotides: TGTGCCAGCAGTGACGAGATGAACACCGGGGAGCTGTTTTTT.

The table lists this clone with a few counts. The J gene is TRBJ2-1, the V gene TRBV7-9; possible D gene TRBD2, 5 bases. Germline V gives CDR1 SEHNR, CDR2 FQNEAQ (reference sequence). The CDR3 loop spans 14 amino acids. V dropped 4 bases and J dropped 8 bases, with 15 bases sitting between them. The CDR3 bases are TGTGCCAGCAGCTCTATGGACGGAGGCGATGAGCAGTTCTTC. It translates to CASSSMDGGDEQFF.

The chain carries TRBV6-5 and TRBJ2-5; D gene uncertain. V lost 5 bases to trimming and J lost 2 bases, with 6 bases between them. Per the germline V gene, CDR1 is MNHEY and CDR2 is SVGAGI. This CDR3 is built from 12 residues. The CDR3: CASSPPQETQYF. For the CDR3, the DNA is TGTGCCAGCAGTCCCCCACAAGAGACCCAGTACTTC.